A single sample is the source of the 16 T cell receptor beta chains below, sequenced in a study of shared clonotypes between healthy human individuals. The data were produced by immunoSEQ multiplex PCR, yet TCRdb's version contains in-frame clones alone and is incomplete. The sample lists about 1.5 million clones, under 99% occurring once. Sequenced input: naive CD4+ T cells sorted from blood. Documented subset: CD45RA+ positively selected. The receptors here all came from a man aged 25 to 45 in good health.

On this clone: Additional DNA sequences in this sample encode the identical CDR3. The chain is built from TRBV5-4 and TRBJ2-2; TRBD1 matches 8 bases. The CDR3 runs to 15 residues. The germline V gene encodes CDR1 SGHNT and CDR2 YYREEE (reference sequence). The junction had 4 bases not matched to a gene; V was cut back by 4 bases and J by 2 bases. The CDR3 coding sequence is TGTGCCAGCAGCCCGGGACAGGTCAACACCGGGGAGCTGTTTTTT. It specifies CASSPGQVNTGELFF. The entire variable domain, with the rest obtained from reference TRBV5-4 and TRBJ2-2, is as follows: ETGVTQSPTHLIKTRGQQVTLRCSSQSGHNTVSWYQQALGQGPQFIFQYYREEENGRGNFPPRFSGLQFPNYSSELNVNALELDDSALYLCASSPGQVNTGELFFGEGSRLTVL.

This sequence joins TRBV7-9 and TRBJ2-1; 9 nucleotides agree with TRBD2. The germline CDR1 and CDR2 sequences are SEHNR and FQNEAQ (reference sequence). V was clipped by 8 bases and J by 3 bases; unmatched bases: 8. There are 15 residues in the CDR3. The CDR3 sequence: CASLPGLAGYNEQFF. CDR3 DNA: TGTGCCAGCCTACCGGGACTAGCAGGCTACAATGAGCAGTTCTTC.

V and J are TRBV7-2 and TRBJ2-7, with TRBD1 identical over 8 bases. Germline CDR1 SGHTA, CDR2 FQGNSA. Trimming cost V 2 bases and J 2 bases; bases outside gene matches: 5. The CDR3 runs to 15 residues. The CDR3 here is CASSLTRDRTYEQYF. The CDR3 nucleotides are TGTGCCAGCAGCTTAACTCGGGACAGGACCTACGAGCAGTACTTC.

The V gene is TRBV18, the J gene TRBJ2-1; possibly TRBD2 for D (5 bases). This CDR3 is 13 amino acids long. Germline-derived CDR1 and CDR2 are KGHSH and LQKENI. V was shortened by 2 bases and J by 9 bases, with 11 bases between the two germline ends. The CDR3 spells CASSPMKSGEQFF. Here the CDR3 DNA reads TGTGCCAGCTCACCAATGAAGAGCGGTGAGCAGTTCTTC.

The gene calls are TRBV11-3 and TRBJ2-7; no clear D. CDR1 and CDR2 from the germline V gene are SGHNT and YENEEA. The V and J ends lost 0 bases and 5 bases respectively, with 5 bases between them. The CDR3 runs 12 residues. The CDR3 DNA reads as TGTGCCAGCAGCTTAGACGGCCACGAGCAGTACTTC. Protein sequence: CASSLDGHEQYF.

This chain links TRBV15 with TRBJ2-1, with D hard to call. The V and J ends lost 3 bases and 2 bases respectively, with 14 bases between them. Germline lookup yields CDR1 LNHNV and CDR2 YYDKDF (reference sequence). The CDR3 spans 16 residues. CDR3 loop: CATSRVRTRPYNEQFF. DNA for the CDR3: TGTGCCACCAGCAGGGTTAGGACCCGACCCTACAATGAGCAGTTCTTC.

The gene calls are TRBV10-3 and TRBJ2-2; D unresolved. The CDR3 runs 16 residues. In germline, CDR1 is ENHRY, CDR2 SYGVKD. V was cut by 0 bases and J by 4 bases, with 12 bases left in between. The CDR3, as DNA: TGTGCCATCAGTGAGTCGCCACACCGGAGCACCGGGGAGCTGTTTTTT. This encodes CAISESPHRSTGELFF.

This chain connects TRBV6-1 to TRBJ2-7; TRBD2 matches at 8 bases. The junction had 4 bases not matched to a gene; V was cut back by 2 bases and J by 1 base. Germline V gene sequence: CDR1 MNHNS, CDR2 SASEGT. The CDR3 covers 15 residues. DNA for the CDR3: TGTGCCAGCAGTGAACTGGCGGGAGGTTCCTACGAGCAGTACTTC. Residues: CASSELAGGSYEQYF.

V gene TRBV13 combines with J gene TRBJ2-3; 8 bases fit TRBD2. V lost 6 bases, J lost 1 base, and 6 bases stayed unmatched. Germline V gene lookup returns CDR1 PRHDT and CDR2 FYEKMQ (reference sequence). CDR3 length: 15 residues. CDR3 protein: CASRVSGSRTDTQYF. In DNA, the CDR3 is TGTGCCAGCAGGGTAAGCGGGAGTCGCACAGATACGCAGTATTTT.

This chain uses TRBV9 with TRBJ2-5; tentative D call: TRBD1 (5 bases). Germline-derived CDR1 and CDR2 are SGDLS and YYNGEE. V shed 3 bases and J shed 5 bases, with 14 bases lying between them. The CDR3 length is 14 residues. The CDR3 sequence: CASSGGRGRETQYF. DNA of the CDR3: TGTGCCAGCAGCGGCGGTAGGGGCCGGGAGACCCAGTACTTC.

As regards this clone: In the same sample, other DNA sequences code for this CDR3. The chain combines TRBV28 with TRBJ1-5; unclear D gene. The V gene's germline CDR1 is MDHEN and CDR2 SYDVKM. V was cut by 8 bases and J by 0 bases, with 8 bases left in between. The CDR3 is 13 residues long. CDR3 protein: CASSWDSNQPQHF. For the CDR3, the DNA is TGTGCCAGCTCGTGGGATAGCAATCAGCCCCAGCATTTT.

The V and J genes are TRBV29-1 and TRBJ2-5, with D perhaps TRBD1 (5 bases). With 6 bases removed from V and 5 bases from J, the gap between germline ends came to 13 bases. The CDR3 is 12 residues long. Looked up from germline, CDR1 is SQVTM and CDR2 is ANQGSEA. The CDR3 protein is CSVDGQSETQYF. CDR3 nucleotide sequence: TGCAGCGTGGATGGACAAAGCGAGACCCAGTACTTC.

The rearrangement joins TRBV7-2 to TRBJ1-5, with D possibly TRBD1 on 5 matching bases. The V and J ends lost 5 bases and 7 bases respectively, with 12 bases between them. The CDR3 length is 13 residues. CDR1 and CDR2 (germline): SGHTA, FQGNSA. CDR3 residues: CASSTRDGQPQHF. The CDR3, as DNA: TGTGCCAGCAGCACGAGGGACGGACAGCCCCAGCATTTT.

This clone was observed once. The chain uses TRBV5-6 and TRBJ2-5, with 8 bases identical to TRBD1. The CDR3 is 17 residues long. From germline, CDR1 is SGHDT and CDR2 YYEEEE. The junction had 11 bases not matched to a gene; V was cut back by 0 bases and J by 4 bases. The CDR3 spells CASSLGDRGWFVETQYF. As DNA, the CDR3 is TGTGCCAGCAGCTTGGGAGACAGGGGATGGTTTGTAGAGACCCAGTACTTC.

J is TRBJ2-1 and V is TRBV18, with D unclear. CDR1 is KGHSH, CDR2 LQKENI, per germline. V shed 0 bases and J shed 8 bases, with 8 bases lying between them. The CDR3 contains 13 residues. The chain's CDR3 is CASSPPGSDEQFF. CDR3 bases: TGTGCCAGCTCACCACCTGGGTCCGATGAGCAGTTCTTC.

A remark on this clone: At the DNA level, this CDR3 is encoded by other sequences in the same sample as well. This rearrangement joins TRBV5-1 to TRBJ1-3, with D unclear. Trimming stripped 0 bases from V and 0 bases from J, with 4 bases between. CDR1 and CDR2 from the germline V gene are SGHRS and YFSETQ. The CDR3 sequence is 14 residues long. The CDR3 nucleotides read TGCGCCAGCAGCTTGGGATCCTCTGGAAACACCATATATTTT. This sequence encodes CASSLGSSGNTIYF.